The source of this T cell receptor beta chain is a study of T-cell reconstitution after alpha-beta-depleted transplantation in children. The TCRbeta library was prepared with unique molecular identifiers. TCRdb re-derived calls from the PCR reads in MiXCR, one entry per CDR3 protein. The sample carries some 490,000 distinct CDR3 sequences, about an eighth recorded once. This clonotype showed up just a few times. V lost 1 base, J lost 6 bases, and 6 bases stayed unmatched. The length of the CDR3 is 14 residues. CDR1 and CDR2 (germline): SGHRS, YFSETQ. The sequencing used PBMCs from the stem cell graft donor, collected from the stem cell graft. The sequence derives from a human donor who donated a stem cell graft to a child with combined immunodeficiency. This chain connects TRBV5-1 to TRBJ2-7, with 8 bases that match TRBD1. The CDR3 region is CASSLTGGSREQYF. The CDR3 region has the DNA TGCGCCAGCAGCTTGACAGGGGGTTCTCGCGAGCAGTACTTC.